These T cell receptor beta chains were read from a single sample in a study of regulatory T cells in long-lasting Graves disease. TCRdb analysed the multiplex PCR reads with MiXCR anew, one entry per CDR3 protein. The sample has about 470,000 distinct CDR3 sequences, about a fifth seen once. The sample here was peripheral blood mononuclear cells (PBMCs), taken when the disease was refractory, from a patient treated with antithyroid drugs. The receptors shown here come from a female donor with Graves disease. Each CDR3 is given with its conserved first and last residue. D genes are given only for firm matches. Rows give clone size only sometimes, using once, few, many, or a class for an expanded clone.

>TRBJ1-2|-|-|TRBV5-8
CASSLRGLRANYGYTF
TGTGCCAGCAGCTTGCGAGGACTCCGAGCTAACTATGGCTACACCTTC
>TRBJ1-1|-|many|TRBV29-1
CSVGNAGNTEAFF
TGCAGCGTTGGAAACGCGGGGAACACTGAAGCTTTCTTT
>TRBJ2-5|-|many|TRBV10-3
CAISDTGPGETQYF
TGTGCCATCAGTGATACAGGGCCGGGTGAGACCCAGTACTTC
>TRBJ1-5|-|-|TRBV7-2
CASSPETVPNQPQHF
TGTGCCAGCAGCCCCGAGACAGTTCCCAATCAGCCCCAGCATTTT
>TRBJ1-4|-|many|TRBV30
CAWSVGRVRLFF
TGTGCCTGGAGTGTAGGGAGGGTGAGACTGTTTTTT
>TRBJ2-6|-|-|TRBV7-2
CASSLAASANGANVLTF
TGTGCCAGCAGCTTAGCGGCTAGTGCGAATGGGGCCAACGTCCTGACTTTC
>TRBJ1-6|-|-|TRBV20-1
CSAYRAGVENSPLHF
TGCAGTGCTTATAGAGCCGGGGTGGAGAATTCACCCCTCCACTTT
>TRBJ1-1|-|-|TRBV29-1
CSVEGTNTGAFF
TGCAGCGTTGAGGGCACGAACACTGGAGCTTTCTTT
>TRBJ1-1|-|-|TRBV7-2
CASSLSGKLTEAFF
TGTGCCAGCAGCTTATCGGGGAAGCTGACTGAAGCTTTCTTT
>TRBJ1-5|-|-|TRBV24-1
CATQKGEAAQPQHF
TGTGCCACCCAGAAGGGAGAGGCCGCTCAGCCCCAGCATTTT
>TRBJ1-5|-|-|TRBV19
CASSPGVSLLPQHF
TGTGCCAGTAGTCCGGGGGTCTCTCTTCTGCCCCAGCATTTT
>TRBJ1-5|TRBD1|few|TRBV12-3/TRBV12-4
CASSSLGFWRQGTELISNQPQHF
TGTGCCAGCTCTTCTTTAGGGTTCTGGCGACAGGGGACGGAATTGATTAGCAATCAGCCCCAGCATTTT
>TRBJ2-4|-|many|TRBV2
CASSDGGLAKNIQYF
TGTGCCAGCAGTGATGGGGGACTAGCCAAAAACATTCAGTACTTC
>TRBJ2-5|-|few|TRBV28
CASSRARPGQETQYF
TGTGCCAGCAGTCGGGCACGTCCAGGGCAAGAGACCCAGTACTTC
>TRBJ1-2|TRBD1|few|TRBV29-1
CSVGKGQLSGYTF
TGCAGCGTTGGGAAGGGACAGCTAAGCGGCTACACCTTC
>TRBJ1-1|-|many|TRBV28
CASSSPGEAGEAFF
TGTGCCAGCAGTTCCCCCGGGGAGGCCGGCGAAGCTTTCTTT
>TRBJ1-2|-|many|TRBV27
CASYSNGYTF
TGTGCCAGCTATAGTAATGGCTACACCTTC
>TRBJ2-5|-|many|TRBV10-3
CAISEPGAREDEETQYF
TGTGCCATCAGTGAGCCCGGTGCCAGGGAAGATGAGGAGACCCAGTACTTC
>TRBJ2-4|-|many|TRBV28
CASSPGKTKNIQYF
TGTGCCAGCAGTCCAGGCAAGACCAAAAACATTCAGTACTTC
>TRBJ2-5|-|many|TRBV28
CASSGRTQYF
TGTGCCAGCAGCGGGAGGACCCAGTACTTC
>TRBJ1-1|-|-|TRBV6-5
CASSYTVGSNTEAFF
TGTGCCAGCAGTTACACAGTTGGCTCCAACACTGAAGCTTTCTTT
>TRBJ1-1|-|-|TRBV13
CASSLKFGGYTEAFF
TGTGCCAGCAGCCTGAAATTCGGGGGCTACACTGAAGCTTTCTTT
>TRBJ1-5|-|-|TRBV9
CASSPLDRDGVILTGQPQHF
TGTGCCAGCAGCCCGCTTGACCGGGACGGTGTTATTCTAACTGGTCAGCCCCAGCATTTT